Following are 16 T cell receptor beta chains from one sample sequenced in a study of Ad26.COV2.S vaccination and SARS-CoV-2 variants. TCRdb keeps only in-frame clones here, not all; method: immunoSEQ multiplex PCR. The table has 400,000 to 450,000 clones, more than 80% seen once. Documented treatment: some 20 received Ad26.COV2.S at low or high dose, single or two shots; 5 received placebo; per-sample allocation not given. The samples were gathered on day 63 after the first injection of vaccine or placebo. The starting material was peripheral blood, obtained in a trial of Ad26.COV2.S vaccine versus placebo. All receptors come from a person aged 18 to 59 who received the Ad26.COV2.S COVID-19 vaccine or a placebo.

V is TRBV28 and J is TRBJ2-2, with 9 bases fitting TRBD1. The germline gives CDR1 MDHEN, CDR2 SYDVKM. V lost 10 bases to trimming and J lost 7 bases; unmatched junction nucleotides: 13. This CDR3 is built from 15 residues. The CDR3 sequence: CATHSGTGFGGELFF. The CDR3 nucleotides are TGTGCCACCCATTCCGGGACAGGGTTTGGCGGGGAGCTGTTTTTT.

This chain connects TRBV27 to TRBJ1-5, with D perhaps matching TRBD1 (5 bases). Germline lookup yields CDR1 MNHEY and CDR2 SMNVEV (reference sequence). This CDR3 is built from 13 residues. Trimming left V 4 bases short and J 5 bases short, with 9 bases between. The CDR3: CASSWGGHQPQHF. CDR3 bases: TGTGCCAGCAGTTGGGGGGGTCATCAGCCCCAGCATTTT.

The chain recombines TRBV27 with TRBJ1-1; 10 nucleotides line up with TRBD1. The J segment lost 3 bases and the V segment lost 5 bases, leaving 9 bases of the junction unmatched. Germline-derived CDR1 and CDR2 are MNHEY and SMNVEV (reference sequence). The CDR3 is 16 amino acids. CDR3 region: CASSHGTGEGYTEAFF. The CDR3 DNA reads TGTGCCAGCAGTCACGGGACAGGGGAAGGGTACACTGAAGCTTTCTTT.

The chain recombines TRBV2 with TRBJ2-3; a possible D gene is TRBD2 (5 bases). The CDR3 covers 15 residues. V shed 4 bases and J shed 6 bases, with 17 bases lying between them. From germline, CDR1 is SNHLY and CDR2 FYNNEI. CDR3 region: CASSAGVGVGDTQYF. As DNA, the CDR3 is TGTGCCAGCAGTGCGGGTGTGGGAGTCGGGGATACGCAGTATTTT.

This clone has only one observation. The CDR3 is CASSLRGADFMNTEAFF. The CDR3 bases are TGCGCCAGCAGCTTGAGGGGGGCAGATTTCATGAACACTGAAGCTTTCTTT. The V call is TRBV5-1, the J call TRBJ1-1; D might be TRBD1 (6 bases). Germline V CDR1 and CDR2: SGHRS, YFSETQ. Trimming cost V 1 base and J 0 bases, with 16 bases left between them. CDR3 length: 17 residues.

The rearrangement links TRBV27 to TRBJ2-3, with 8 bases fitting TRBD2. With 5 bases clipped from V and 4 bases from J, the junction kept 11 bases outside the gene matches. CDR1 is MNHEY, CDR2 SMNVEV, per germline (reference sequence). The CDR3 loop spans 16 amino acids. In DNA, the CDR3 is TGTGCCAGCAGTCCCGGTAGCGGGATGTTCTCAGATACGCAGTATTTT. Amino acid sequence: CASSPGSGMFSDTQYF.

The J gene is TRBJ2-1, the V gene TRBV5-4, with D possibly being TRBD2 (6 bases). CDR3 length equals 17 residues. Between the trimmed V and J ends, which lost 3 bases and 4 bases, there was a span of 20 bases. Germline V gene data show CDR1 as SGHNT and CDR2 as YYREEE (reference sequence). CDR3 loop: CASSSPPAGPAYNEQFF. CDR3 sequence (DNA): TGTGCCAGCAGCTCGCCCCCTGCGGGGCCCGCATACAATGAGCAGTTCTTC.

V is TRBV4-3 and J is TRBJ2-7, with 9 bases matching TRBD2. The trim removed 1 base at V and 5 bases at J, leaving 9 bases unmatched. The V gene's germline CDR1 is LGHNA and CDR2 YSLEER. The CDR3 is 16 residues long. This CDR3 reads CASSQGGLAGINEQYF. The CDR3 coding sequence is TGCGCCAGCAGCCAAGGCGGTCTAGCGGGAATCAACGAGCAGTACTTC.

This clone appeared once. CDR3 protein: CSVVPYNEQFF. CDR3 nucleotides: TGCAGCGTTGTACCCTACAATGAGCAGTTCTTC. The V call is TRBV29-1, the J call TRBJ2-1; D gene uncertain. This CDR3 comprises 11 residues. CDR1 is SQVTM and CDR2 is ANQGSEA in the germline V gene. V gave up 4 bases and J gave up 2 bases, with 3 bases separating them.

The chain couples TRBV19 to TRBJ2-7; weak D call: TRBD1 (6 bases). The CDR3 covers 13 residues. Trimming cost V 3 bases and J 2 bases, with 8 bases left between them. Per germline, CDR1 LNHDA and CDR2 SQIVND (reference sequence). The CDR3 nucleotides are TGTGCCAGTAGTATGGACAGTACCTACGAGCAGTACTTC. This encodes CASSMDSTYEQYF.

Turning to this clone: Distinct nucleotide sequences in the sample also encode this CDR3. The J gene is TRBJ2-1, the V gene TRBV18; 7 bases line up with TRBD2. The germline V gene encodes CDR1 KGHSH and CDR2 LQKENI. V lost 2 bases to trimming and J lost 0 bases; unmatched junction nucleotides: 1. The CDR3 is 15 residues long. CDR3 bases: TGTGCCAGCTCACCAGGCGGGAGCTCCTACAATGAGCAGTTCTTC. It specifies CASSPGGSSYNEQFF.

This chain links TRBV30 with TRBJ1-1, with D uncertain. V gave up 4 bases and J gave up 4 bases, with 10 bases separating them. The CDR3 loop spans 12 amino acids. The V gene's germline CDR1 is GTSNPN and CDR2 SVGIG (reference sequence). The CDR3 bases are TGTGCCTGGACTCGGAGGTTCACTGAAGCTTTCTTT. It is translated as CAWTRRFTEAFF.

CDR3 coding DNA: TGTGCCAGCAGCCAAGACGGGGGACAGGCCGCCTACGAGCAGTACTTC. This codes for CASSQDGGQAAYEQYF. The gene calls are TRBV3-1 (or the pseudogene TRBV3-2) and TRBJ2-7, with TRBD1 matching over 8 bases. Germline trimming cut 0 bases from V and 2 bases from J; bases unmatched to any gene: 6. In germline, CDR1 is LGHDT, CDR2 YNNKEL (reference sequence). The CDR3 consists of 16 residues.

CDR3 loop: CASSPDRGNEQFF. CDR3 bases: TGTGCCAGCTCACCGGACAGGGGCAATGAGCAGTTCTTC. V gene TRBV18 combines with J gene TRBJ2-1, with 9 bases aligning to TRBD1. Trimming at V came to 3 bases and at J to 6 bases, leaving 0 bases not matched to a gene. Germline CDR1 reads KGHSH; CDR2 reads LQKENI. CDR3 length equals 13 residues.

The gene calls are TRBV2 and TRBJ2-1; D might be TRBD1 or TRBD2, each matching 6 bases. The germline V gene encodes CDR1 SNHLY and CDR2 FYNNEI. The V end was cut by 2 bases, the J end by 12 bases, with 20 bases between. The CDR3 runs to 15 residues. CDR3 amino acids: CASSETGSGGWAQFF. CDR3 nucleotides: TGTGCCAGCAGTGAAACCGGGAGTGGGGGCTGGGCGCAGTTCTTC.

The V and J genes are TRBV14 and TRBJ2-1; TRBD2 matches at 10 bases. The trim removed 3 bases at V and 7 bases at J, leaving 15 bases unmatched. The CDR3 length is 18 residues. Germline CDR1 and CDR2: SGHDN and FVKESK. The CDR3 loop is CASSQMASGRAPGNEQFF. CDR3 DNA: TGTGCCAGCAGCCAGATGGCAAGCGGGAGGGCGCCCGGAAATGAGCAGTTCTTC. Combining the CDR3 with reference TRBV14 and TRBJ2-1 gives the whole variable domain EAGVTQFPSHSVIEKGQTVTLRCDPISGHDNLYWYRRVMGKEIKFLLHFVKESKQDESGMPNNRFLAERTGGTYSTLKVQPAELEDSGVYFCASSQMASGRAPGNEQFFGPGTRLTVL.